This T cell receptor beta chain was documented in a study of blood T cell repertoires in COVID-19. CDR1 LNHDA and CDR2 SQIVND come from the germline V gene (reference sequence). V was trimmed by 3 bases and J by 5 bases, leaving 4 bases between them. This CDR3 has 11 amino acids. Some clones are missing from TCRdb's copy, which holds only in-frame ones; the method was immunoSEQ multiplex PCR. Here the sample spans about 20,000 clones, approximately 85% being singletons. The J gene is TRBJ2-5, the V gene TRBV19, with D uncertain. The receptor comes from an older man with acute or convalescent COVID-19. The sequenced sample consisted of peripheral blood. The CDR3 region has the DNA TGTGCCAGTAGTATCAGGGAGACCCAGTACTTC. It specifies CASSIRETQYF.